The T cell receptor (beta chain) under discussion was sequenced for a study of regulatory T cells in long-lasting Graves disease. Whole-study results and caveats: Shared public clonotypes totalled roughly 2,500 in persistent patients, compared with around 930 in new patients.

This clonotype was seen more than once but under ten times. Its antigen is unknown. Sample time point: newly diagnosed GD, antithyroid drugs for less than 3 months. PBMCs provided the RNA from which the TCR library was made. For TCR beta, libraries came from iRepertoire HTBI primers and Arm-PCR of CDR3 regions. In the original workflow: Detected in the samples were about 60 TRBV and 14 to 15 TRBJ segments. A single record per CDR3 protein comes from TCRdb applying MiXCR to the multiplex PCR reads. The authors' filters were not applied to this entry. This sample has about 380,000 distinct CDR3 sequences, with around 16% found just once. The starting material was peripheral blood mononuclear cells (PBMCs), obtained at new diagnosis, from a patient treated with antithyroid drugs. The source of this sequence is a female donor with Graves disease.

Here the CDR3 reads CASSDRDSGTSSYEQYF. In nucleotides, the CDR3 is TGTGCCAGCAGTGACAGGGATTCCGGGACTAGCTCCTACGAGCAGTACTTC. The V and J genes are TRBV6-4 and TRBJ2-7; 8 positions agree with TRBD2. Germline loops: CDR1 MRHNA, CDR2 SNTAGT. J was trimmed by 0 bases and V by 2 bases; bases with no gene match: 9. The CDR3 contains 17 residues.